This T cell receptor beta chain was observed in a study of identifying expanded T cells in peripheral blood. TCRdb's copy holds only in-frame clones and misses some; the assay was immunoSEQ multiplex PCR. The sample records under 150,000 clones, less than 90% being singletons. Looked up from germline, CDR1 is MNHNY and CDR2 is SVGAGI (reference sequence). With 5 bases clipped from V and 0 bases from J, the junction kept 4 bases outside the gene matches. The CDR3 sequence is 16 residues long. During the collection period, no donor immune events like infections were recorded. Of note for this clone: Its antigen is still unknown.

Study-wide findings and caveats: Over two and four weeks, about 16 and 19 clones changed, versus approximately 1.1 between replicates.

Sequenced: blood. The TCR sequence derives from a person aged 18 to 75 in good health. The rearrangement joins TRBV6-6 to TRBJ1-1; TRBD1 agrees at 12 bases. CDR3 sequence reads: CASSAGQGALNTEAFF. The CDR3 DNA reads as TGTGCCAGCAGTGCGGGACAGGGGGCCCTGAACACTGAAGCTTTCTTT.